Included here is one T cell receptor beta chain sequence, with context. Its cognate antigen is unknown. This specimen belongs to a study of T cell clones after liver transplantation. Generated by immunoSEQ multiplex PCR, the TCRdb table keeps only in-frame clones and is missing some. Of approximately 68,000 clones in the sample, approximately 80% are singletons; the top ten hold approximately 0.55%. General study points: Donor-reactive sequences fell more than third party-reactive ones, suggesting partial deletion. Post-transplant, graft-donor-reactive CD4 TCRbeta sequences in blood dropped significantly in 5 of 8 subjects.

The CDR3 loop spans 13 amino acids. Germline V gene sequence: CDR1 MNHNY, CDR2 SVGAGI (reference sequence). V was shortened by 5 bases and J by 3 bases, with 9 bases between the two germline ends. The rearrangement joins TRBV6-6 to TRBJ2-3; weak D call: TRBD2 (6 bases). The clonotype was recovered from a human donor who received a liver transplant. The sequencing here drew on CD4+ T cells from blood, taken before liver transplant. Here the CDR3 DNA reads TGTGCCAGCAGTCTTCTAGCGACAGATACGCAGTATTTT. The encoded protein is CASSLLATDTQYF.